This T cell receptor (beta chain) was identified during a study of CD8+ T cells in alopecia areata. Overall study findings and caveats: Unlike in mice, where it was clearer, TCR sharing across patients was less clear, possibly HLA-related.

The CDR3 is made up of 12 amino acids. The germline V gene encodes CDR1 SGHTA and CDR2 FQGNSA. Extracted from the samples, RNA was reverse transcribed into cDNA to serve as the sequencing template. TCRdb's copy holds only in-frame clones and misses some; the assay was immunoSEQ multiplex PCR. This table holds about 110,000 clones, 84% found once. Treatment of the sample: oral pan-JAK inhibitor, 5-10 mg twice daily. Details on this clone: Its matching antigen is unknown.

This sequence was found in a human donor with alopecia areata. The source material was CD8+ T cells sorted from blood, sampled at week 24, from a patient treated with tofacitinib. The V and J genes are TRBV7-2 and TRBJ2-5; no reliable D call. Near its end, the DNA agrees better with TRBJ2-7, so the J call may be wrong. The CDR3 region is CASSPDPYEQYF. In DNA form, the CDR3 reads TGTGCCAGCAGCCCGGACCCCTACGAGCAGTACTTC.